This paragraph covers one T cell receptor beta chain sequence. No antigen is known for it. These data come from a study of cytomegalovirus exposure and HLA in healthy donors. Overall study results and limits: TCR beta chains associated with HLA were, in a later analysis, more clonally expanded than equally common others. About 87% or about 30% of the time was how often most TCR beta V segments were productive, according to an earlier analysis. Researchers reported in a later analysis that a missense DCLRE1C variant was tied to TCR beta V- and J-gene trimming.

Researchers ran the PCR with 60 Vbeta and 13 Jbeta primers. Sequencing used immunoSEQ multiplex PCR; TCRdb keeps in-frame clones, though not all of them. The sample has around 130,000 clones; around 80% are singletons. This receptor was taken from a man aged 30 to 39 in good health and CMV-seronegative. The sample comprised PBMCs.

CDR3 in amino acids: CASSPGGFRETQYF. CDR3 nucleotides: TGTGCCAGCAGTCCCGGGGGGTTTCGAGAGACCCAGTACTTC. V and J are TRBV5-5 and TRBJ2-5; 7 bases agree with TRBD2. With V trimmed by 5 bases and J by 4 bases, 8 bases remained unmatched. Germline V lookup: CDR1 SGHKS, CDR2 YYEKEE (reference sequence). The CDR3 sequence is 14 residues long.